This T cell receptor (beta chain) comes out of a study of blood T cell repertoires in COVID-19. TCRdb's copy holds only in-frame clones and misses some; the assay was immunoSEQ multiplex PCR. The table has roughly 56,000 clones, around 92% seen once. Germline CDR1 reads MNHEY; CDR2 reads SVGEGT. This CDR3 spans 16 amino acids. V was shortened by 5 bases and J by 2 bases, with 18 bases between the two germline ends. The sequence came from a man aged 45-60 years with active COVID-19. Sequencing used peripheral blood. The rearrangement joins TRBV6-2 or TRBV6-3 to TRBJ2-5; possibly TRBD2 for D (6 bases). The CDR3 sequence: CASSHRESWKQETQYF. The CDR3 DNA reads TGTGCCAGCAGTCACCGGGAGTCTTGGAAGCAAGAGACCCAGTACTTC.